The next 21 T cell receptor beta chains were all read from a single sample in a study of T cells in Graves' hyperthyroidism and ophthalmopathy. RNA transcripts gave rise to amplified TCR beta CDR3 regions. A first-round RT-PCR of the TCR CDR3 used the HTBI primer set. TCRdb called the multiplex PCR reads again in MiXCR, with one record for every CDR3 protein. Of approximately 400,000 distinct CDR3 sequences listed, roughly 18% are singletons. Sequenced input: blood. All receptors derive from a man between 18 and 29 years old with Graves' ophthalmopathy.

This chain connects TRBV12-5 to TRBJ1-1, with D perhaps matching TRBD1 (5 bases). Germline assignment: CDR1 LGHNT and CDR2 FRNRAP. The CDR3 consists of 13 residues. Trimming stripped 7 bases from V and 3 bases from J, with 12 bases between. The CDR3 sequence is CASAPIGDTEAFF. In DNA form, the CDR3 reads TGTGCTAGTGCCCCTATAGGGGACACTGAAGCTTTCTTT. Full variable domain (outside the CDR3, taken from reference TRBV12-5 and TRBJ1-1): DARVTQTPRHKVTEMGQEVTMRCQPILGHNTVFWYRQTMMQGLELLAYFRNRAPLDDSGMPKDRFSAEMPDATLATLKIQPSEPRDSAVYFCASAPIGDTEAFFGQGTRLTVV.

The sample holds many counts of this clonotype. V usage is TRBV6-1 and J usage is TRBJ2-7, with D uncertain. This CDR3 contains 13 residues. Germline V CDR1 and CDR2: MNHNS, SASEGT. Trimming took 2 bases from V and 1 from J, leaving 6 bases between them. The CDR3 DNA reads as TGTGCCAGCAGTGAATCCTCTTCCTACGAGCAGTACTTC. Translation: CASSESSSYEQYF.

This clonotype was seen repeatedly, ten times or more. This chain joins TRBV6-1 and TRBJ1-1; no clear D gene. The CDR3 has 14 amino acids. Per the germline V gene, CDR1 is MNHNS and CDR2 is SASEGT. V was clipped by 1 base and J by 6 bases, with 12 bases between them. CDR3 nucleotide sequence: TGTGCCAGCAGTGAAGGCACAGACCCCTCTGAAGCTTTCTTT. This codes for CASSEGTDPSEAFF.

Many counts were recorded for this clonotype. This chain joins TRBV3-1 and TRBJ2-7; D remains ambiguous. This CDR3 is built from 14 residues. Germline V gives CDR1 LGHDT, CDR2 YNNKEL (reference sequence). The V gene lost 3 bases and the J gene lost 5 bases, with 14 bases spanning the gap. The CDR3 DNA is TGTGCCAGCAGCCACGGATTCAAGGCAGACGAGCAGTACTTC. Amino acids: CASSHGFKADEQYF.

The CDR3 is CASSVGPEWGEKLFF. The CDR3 DNA follows: TGTGCCAGCAGCGTAGGACCTGAATGGGGTGAAAAACTGTTTTTT. The chain couples TRBV9 to TRBJ1-4; D remains ambiguous. CDR1 is SGDLS, CDR2 YYNGEE, per germline. The length of the CDR3 is 15 residues. Trimming shortened V by 0 bases and J by 7 bases, and 13 bases separated the two germline ends.

This clonotype was observed a few times. The chain recombines TRBV10-3 with TRBJ2-3; D is undetermined. Germline V gene lookup returns CDR1 ENHRY and CDR2 SYGVKD. CDR3 length: 12 amino acids. Trimming shortened V by 8 bases and J by 5 bases, and 11 bases separated the two germline ends. The CDR3 DNA sequence: TGTGCCATCTCAACCTCGGGAGATACGCAGTATTTT. This sequence encodes CAISTSGDTQYF.

The chain carries TRBV19 and TRBJ2-7; 9 bases line up with TRBD2. Germline lookup yields CDR1 LNHDA and CDR2 SQIVND (reference sequence). After removal of 0 bases from V and 4 bases from J, the junction contained 7 bases not matched to a gene. There are 16 residues in the CDR3. CDR3 sequence reads: CASSIDRSSGVYEQYF. Written as DNA, the CDR3 is TGTGCCAGTAGTATAGATCGGTCTAGCGGGGTTTACGAGCAGTACTTC.

This clonotype was observed once. A much bigger clone sits one base away, suggesting this may be a read error. This sequence joins TRBV6-2 or TRBV6-3 and TRBJ1-4; D gene uncertain. The CDR3 loop spans 15 amino acids. The germline gives CDR1 MNHEY, CDR2 SVGEGT. The CDR3 bases are TGTGCCAGCAGGGTCTTACAAGCAACTAATGAAAAACTGCTTTTT. Translating it yields CASRVLQATNEKLLF.

This clonotype was picked up a small number of times. This sequence joins TRBV29-1 and TRBJ2-5; the D gene is possibly TRBD2 (6 bases). Germline V CDR1 and CDR2: SQVTM, ANQGSEA. V was shortened by 6 bases and J by 5 bases, with 13 bases between the two germline ends. The CDR3 is 12 residues long. The DNA of the CDR3 is TGCAGCGTCCCCGTTGCGGGGGAGACCCAGTACTTC. Protein: CSVPVAGETQYF.

This clonotype was seen at least ten times. This sequence joins TRBV3-1 and TRBJ2-3, with no clear D. Trimming removed 6 bases from V and 6 bases from J, with 16 bases in between. The CDR3 has 14 residues. Germline V CDR1 and CDR2: LGHDT, YNNKEL (reference sequence). CDR3 loop: CASSRTPRPDTQYF. CDR3 coding DNA: TGTGCCAGCAGTCGTACCCCTCGGCCCGATACGCAGTATTTT.

In this sample, this clonotype turned up many times. The V call is TRBV11-2, the J call TRBJ1-4; D possibly corresponds to TRBD1 (6 bases). Germline assignment: CDR1 SGHAT and CDR2 FQNNGV. V was cut by 5 bases and J by 7 bases, with 14 bases left in between. This CDR3 comprises 14 residues. CDR3 residues: CASSVGGPFEKLFF. The CDR3, as DNA: TGTGCCAGCAGCGTAGGGGGTCCGTTTGAAAAACTGTTTTTT. The full variable domain, in which reference TRBV11-2 and TRBJ1-4 provide the parts outside the CDR3, is EAGVAQSPRYKIIEKRQSVAFWCNPISGHATLYWYQQILGQGPKLLIQFQNNGVVDDSQLPKDRFSAERLKGVDSTLKIQPAKLEDSAVYLCASSVGGPFEKLFFGSGTQLSVL.

This clonotype has ten or more counts. The V call is TRBV5-1, the J call TRBJ1-1; TRBD1 is a possible D gene (5 bases). CDR1 is SGHRS, CDR2 YFSETQ, per germline. Trimming stripped 5 bases from V and 1 base from J, with 18 bases between. The CDR3 runs 16 residues. The CDR3 sequence: CASRSGGYPPNTEAFF. Here the CDR3 DNA reads TGCGCCAGCAGATCTGGGGGTTACCCACCGAACACTGAAGCTTTCTTT.

This clonotype was observed a handful of times. J is TRBJ2-1 and V is TRBV15; D perhaps matches TRBD2 (6 bases). CDR1 is LNHNV and CDR2 is YYDKDF in the germline V gene (reference sequence). Trimming pared 3 bases from V and 1 base from J, leaving 7 bases between. This CDR3 is built from 14 residues. The CDR3, as DNA: TGTGCCACCAGCAGGGGGGGATCCTACAATGAGCAGTTCTTC. It yields the protein CATSRGGSYNEQFF.

This clonotype has a count of ten or more. The gene calls are TRBV5-1 and TRBJ2-1, with 9 positions matching TRBD1. V was clipped by 4 bases and J by 4 bases; unmatched bases: 3. Germline CDR1 reads SGHRS; CDR2 reads YFSETQ. The CDR3 runs 14 residues. The CDR3 nucleotides read TGCGCCAGCAGCACACAGGGGGCTTACAATGAGCAGTTCTTC. Protein sequence: CASSTQGAYNEQFF.

In this sample, this clonotype turned up many times. The rearrangement joins TRBV6-1 to TRBJ2-5; D possibly corresponds to TRBD2 (6 bases). Trimming took off 6 bases at V and 5 bases at J, with 16 bases between the two ends. Per germline, CDR1 MNHNS and CDR2 SASEGT. The CDR3 is 14 residues long. The DNA for the CDR3 is TGTGCCAGCAGCCCCTACTCTCTAGCGGAGACCCAGTACTTC. Protein product: CASSPYSLAETQYF.

This clonotype occurred many times. The CDR3 bases are TGTGCCAGCAGAAGGCTCTCAGGGGGGTTGAACACTGAAGCTTTCTTT. This translates into CASRRLSGGLNTEAFF. The rearrangement links TRBV11-2 to TRBJ1-1; TRBD1 matches 7 bases. The V and J ends lost 6 bases and 0 bases, in that order; junction bases with no gene match: 10. This CDR3 comprises 16 residues. Germline CDR1 is SGHAT and CDR2 is FQNNGV.

The table lists this clonotype with many counts. The gene calls are TRBV9 and TRBJ2-3; no definite D call. This CDR3 region has 14 residues. Trimming removed 0 bases from V and 6 bases from J, with 11 bases in between. Germline V gene sequence: CDR1 SGDLS, CDR2 YYNGEE. In DNA form, the CDR3 reads TGTGCCAGCAGCGTAGCGATGGTCCCGGATACGCAGTATTTT. Translation: CASSVAMVPDTQYF.

This clonotype was observed a handful of times. The chain carries TRBV7-9 and TRBJ2-1; 11 nucleotides agree with TRBD2. Germline trimming cut 6 bases from V and 4 bases from J; bases unmatched to any gene: 14. The CDR3 sequence is 18 residues long. CDR1 SEHNR and CDR2 FQNEAQ come from the germline V gene (reference sequence). CDR3 loop: CASSRDSSGGPGYNEQFF. DNA of the CDR3: TGTGCCAGCAGTCGGGACTCTAGCGGGGGGCCCGGATACAATGAGCAGTTCTTC.

This clonotype was observed once. CDR3 residues: CASSLRRGNEKLFF. CDR3 sequence (DNA): TGCGCCAGCAGCCTAAGAAGGGGGAATGAAAAACTGTTTTTT. This chain links TRBV4-1 with TRBJ1-4; the D gene is possibly TRBD1 (6 bases). This CDR3 has 14 residues. Looked up from germline, CDR1 is MGHRA and CDR2 is YSYEKL. Deletions cut 4 bases from V and 5 bases from J, with 11 bases between.

Ten or more counts support this clonotype. The genes are TRBV5-1 and TRBJ2-1; TRBD1 aligns across 9 bases. Trimming removed 2 bases from V and 3 bases from J; junction bases left unmatched: 3. This CDR3 region has 15 residues. CDR1 SGHRS and CDR2 YFSETQ come from the germline V gene. This chain's CDR3 is CASSFGQGIYNEQFF. The CDR3 region has the DNA TGCGCCAGCAGCTTCGGACAGGGGATCTACAATGAGCAGTTCTTC.

This clonotype was observed at least ten times. The CDR3 nucleotides are TGTGCCAGCAGTTTGGATCCTCCGCTCCAGCCCCAGCATTTT. Protein product: CASSLDPPLQPQHF. The rearrangement links TRBV12-3 or TRBV12-4 to TRBJ1-5; no clear D. V gave up 3 bases and J gave up 7 bases, with 13 bases separating them. The CDR3 contains 14 residues.